The sequence of this T cell receptor (beta chain) was determined in a study of identical twins. Regarding the study as a whole: Partly confounded zero-insertion analyses could result from invariant MAIT and iNKT cells. Researchers reported excess low generation probability among twin-shared out-of-frame alpha sequences.

Germline lookup yields CDR1 MGHDK and CDR2 SYGVNS. The CDR3 sequence is 16 residues long. V lost 2 bases, J lost 0 bases, and 4 bases stayed unmatched. This clonotype was detected only a few times. Its antigen is currently unknown. TCRdb re-called the 5' RACE reads with MiXCR, one entry per CDR3 protein. This table has about 530,000 distinct CDR3 sequences, around 22% appearing once. These data also formed part of another study, on yellow fever vaccine responses in identical twins.

The V call is TRBV25-1, the J call TRBJ2-3; 8 bases match TRBD1. This clonotype was sampled from a woman under 30 in good health. Sequencing was performed on CD4+ T cells sorted from blood. The CDR3 is CASSENRGTSTDTQYF. CDR3 in DNA: TGTGCCAGCAGTGAAAACAGGGGGACTAGCACAGATACGCAGTATTTT.